Detailed here is one T cell receptor beta chain. Its antigen remains unidentified. These data originate in a study of Graves' ophthalmopathy and Graves' hyperthyroidism. In the study overall: Peripheral blood sampling preceded any treatment and occurred at initial diagnosis. Study findings and constraints: Most expanded thyroid clonotypes above 0.001 frequency also appeared in blood.

V lost 7 bases to trimming and J lost 8 bases; unmatched junction nucleotides: 10. CDR1 is LNHDA and CDR2 is SQIVND in the germline V gene (reference sequence). The CDR3 is 14 amino acids. Patients were excluded if they had other autoimmune diseases or uncontrolled infections, and likewise if pregnancy or lactation applied. Amplification from RNA transcripts yielded the TCR beta CDR3 regions. HTBI-primed RT-PCR formed the first round, and a multiplex PCR formed the second. A single record per CDR3 protein comes from TCRdb applying MiXCR to the multiplex PCR reads. Among over 500,000 distinct CDR3 sequences, 20% to 25% were seen once, and the ten largest hold roughly 6.9%.

Material for sequencing was peripheral blood. This clonotype was obtained from a woman between 18 and 29 years old with stable Graves' hyperthyroidism. Some clones in this sample may be carry-over from other donors' samples. This chain connects TRBV19 to TRBJ2-2; TRBD1 aligns across 7 bases. For the CDR3, the DNA is TGTGCCAGTACCCCCGGGACAGTTATAGGGGAGCTGTTTTTT. The encoded protein is CASTPGTVIGELFF.